Listed here are 9 T cell receptor beta chains from one sample, sequenced in a study of human T cells and chemical hapten exposure. TCRdb ran MiXCR on the RACE reads and lists one entry per CDR3 protein. The repertoire holds about 360,000 distinct CDR3 sequences, with approximately 4.4% as singletons. Documented time point: patch test 1, 2 weeks after DPC sensitization. Stated treatment: therapeutic diphenylcyclopropenone sensitization with weekly scalp DPC. The sequences come from whole blood, collected in connection with sensitization to the hapten diphenylcyclopropenone (DPC). The receptors here all came from a woman aged 50 to 60 with alopecia areata. Some clones in this sample may be carry-over from other donors' samples.

This clonotype was detected ten times or more. J is TRBJ2-2 and V is TRBV7-2; TRBD2 matches 12 bases. Germline V gives CDR1 SGHTA, CDR2 FQGNSA. This CDR3 has 15 residues. The V segment lost 9 bases and the J segment 1 base; nucleotides outside the gene matches: 3. The CDR3 sequence: CARGTSGLNTGELFF. The CDR3, as DNA: TGTGCCAGAGGGACTAGCGGGCTGAACACCGGGGAGCTGTTTTTT.

In this sample, this clonotype turned up many times. Because the CDR3 is missing its conserved closing phenylalanine or tryptophan, this is likely a read error. The DNA is left out, because the CDR3 cannot be placed on it with certainty; the CDR3 is given as TCRdb lists it. The chain couples TRBV12-3 or TRBV12-4 to TRBJ2-1; TRBD1, the table's D call, was not compared with the DNA. Ends included, the CDR3 has 17 residues. The CDR3 sequence: CASSPLIMGGANEQFSI.

The rearrangement joins TRBV29-1 to TRBJ2-3; a possible D gene is TRBD2 (6 bases). The CDR3 is 12 amino acids. From germline, CDR1 is SQVTM and CDR2 ANQGSEA. V gave up 7 bases and J gave up 2 bases, with 10 bases separating them. CDR3 DNA: TGCAGCGCGGCGGGAACCACAGATACGCAGTATTTT. Its translation: CSAAGTTDTQYF.

This clonotype was observed at least ten times. The chain couples TRBV27 to TRBJ1-4; D is possibly TRBD1 (5 bases). The CDR3 is 14 amino acids. The germline V gene encodes CDR1 MNHEY and CDR2 SMNVEV (reference sequence). V was clipped by 6 bases and J by 1 base, with 9 bases between them. The DNA of the CDR3 is TGTGCCAGCAGGTCAGGGATAACTAATGAAAAACTGTTTTTT. Translated, it gives CASRSGITNEKLFF.

This clonotype was found many times. V is TRBV2 and J is TRBJ2-4, with TRBD1 matching 10 bases. Germline-derived CDR1 and CDR2 are SNHLY and FYNNEI. Unmatched junction bases numbered 4, after V lost 5 bases and J lost 6 bases. This CDR3 has 14 residues. DNA of the CDR3: TGTGCCAGCAGTAGACAGGGGGCTGTAAACATTCAGTACTTC. Translation: CASSRQGAVNIQYF.

There are a few counts of this clonotype. This chain connects TRBV7-2 to TRBJ2-3, with no clear D. V lost 5 bases to trimming and J lost 2 bases, with 14 bases between them. CDR1 SGHTA and CDR2 FQGNSA come from the germline V gene. CDR3 length: 15 amino acids. The CDR3: CASSVRPFPTDTQYF. CDR3 in DNA: TGTGCCAGCAGCGTAAGGCCATTCCCCACAGATACGCAGTATTTT. The full variable domain, with the rest looked up from reference TRBV7-2 and TRBJ2-3, is GAGVSQSPSNKVTEKGKDVELRCDPISGHTALYWYRQSLGQGLEFLIYFQGNSAPDKSGLPSDRFSAERTGGSVSTLTIQRTQQEDSAVYLCASSVRPFPTDTQYFGPGTRLTVL.

In this sample, this clonotype turned up many times. The chain couples TRBV6-1 to TRBJ1-4; D is uncertain. Looked up from germline, CDR1 is MNHNS and CDR2 is SASEGT. V dropped 6 bases and J dropped 0 bases, with 8 bases sitting between them. This CDR3 region has 14 residues. This CDR3 is CASRQAATNEKLFF. The CDR3 DNA follows: TGTGCCAGCAGGCAGGCCGCAACTAATGAAAAACTGTTTTTT.

This clonotype was seen at least ten times. The chain employs TRBV4-2 and TRBJ2-3; 8 bases agree with TRBD2. This CDR3 is built from 16 residues. Trimming at V came to 5 bases and at J to 3 bases, leaving 10 bases not matched to a gene. In germline, CDR1 is LGHNA, CDR2 YNFKEQ. In DNA, the CDR3 is TGTGCCAGCAGCACGCGAGCGGGAGTCACGACAGATACGCAGTATTTT. Translation: CASSTRAGVTTDTQYF.

This clonotype was counted at least ten times. The chain has TRBV6-5 and TRBJ2-1; the D gene is possibly TRBD1 (5 bases). The V end was cut by 5 bases, the J end by 4 bases, with 12 bases between. Germline lookup yields CDR1 MNHEY and CDR2 SVGAGI. The CDR3 loop spans 14 amino acids. The CDR3 loop is CASSQGTSYNEQFF. In DNA, the CDR3 is TGTGCCAGCAGTCAGGGAACCTCTTACAATGAGCAGTTCTTC.